These T cell receptor beta chains were read from a single sample in a study of blood T cell repertoires in COVID-19. TCRdb keeps only in-frame clones here, not all; method: immunoSEQ multiplex PCR. The table shows 140,000 to 150,000 clones, with approximately 84% occurring only once. The sequenced sample was PBMCs or T cells enriched from blood (not recorded which). The receptors were sampled from a woman aged 50 to 60 with acute COVID-19. Each CDR3 is given with its conserved first and last residue. D genes are given only for firm matches. Some rows mark clone size as missing; the rest say once, few, many or name a class of expanded clone.

size	J	V	D	CDR3	DNA
once	TRBJ2-7	TRBV5-4	NA	CASSGGRNSYEQYF	TGTGCCAGCAGCGGGGGGAGGAACTCCTACGAGCAGTACTTC
NA	TRBJ1-2	TRBV19	NA	CASFQGYYGYTF	TGTGCCTCTTTTCAGGGTTACTATGGCTACACCTTC
NA	TRBJ2-2	TRBV14	NA	CASSQTPGGRNTGELFF	TGTGCCAGCAGCCAGACCCCCGGGGGTCGGAACACCGGGGAGCTGTTTTTT
NA	TRBJ1-2	TRBV24-1	TRBD1	CATSDPTGPYGYTF	TGTGCCACCAGTGATCCGACAGGGCCCTATGGCTACACCTTC
NA	TRBJ1-2	TRBV7-2	NA	CASSSQRGEGYGYTF	TGTGCCAGCAGCTCACAGAGGGGGGAGGGCTATGGCTACACCTTC
few	TRBJ2-7	TRBV13	TRBD2	CASSFSPSGRNSHEQYF	TGTGCCAGCAGCTTTTCACCTAGCGGGAGGAATAGTCACGAGCAGTACTTC
NA	TRBJ1-1	TRBV11-2	NA	CASRTLRGKVNTEAFF	TGTGCCAGCAGGACCCTCCGGGGGAAGGTGAACACTGAAGCTTTCTTT
NA	TRBJ1-2	TRBV6-4	NA	CASSSRGGMGYTF	TGTGCCAGCAGTTCCCGGGGAGGTATGGGCTACACCTTC
NA	TRBJ2-1	TRBV3-1/TRBV3-2	NA	CASSHLGVKSNEQFF	TGTGCCAGCAGCCATTTAGGGGTAAAAAGCAATGAGCAGTTCTTC
NA	TRBJ2-2	TRBV19	NA	CASSTGYPGELFF	TGTGCCAGTAGTACCGGGTACCCCGGGGAGCTGTTTTTT
NA	TRBJ2-5	TRBV6-5	NA	CASSPTGWSWYF	TGTGCCAGCAGCCCAACGGGGTGGTCCTGGTACTTC
few	TRBJ2-7	TRBV30	NA	CAGRGSSYEQYF	TGTGCCGGCAGGGGATCCTCCTACGAGCAGTACTTC
NA	TRBJ1-1	TRBV3-1/TRBV3-2	NA	CASSHGGNTEAFF	TGTGCCAGCAGCCACGGGGGGAACACTGAAGCTTTCTTT
NA	TRBJ1-2	TRBV2	NA	CASSEYQGTGYTF	TGTGCCAGCAGTGAATACCAGGGGACGGGCTACACCTTC
few	TRBJ1-1	TRBV6-5	NA	CASSFTENTEAFF	TGTGCCAGCAGTTTCACAGAGAACACTGAAGCTTTCTTT
NA	TRBJ1-2	TRBV6-5	NA	CASSSPTGNPYGYTF	TGTGCCAGCAGTTCGCCAACAGGGAACCCCTATGGCTACACCTTC
NA	TRBJ2-7	TRBV7-9	NA	CASSSSTTAGEQYF	TGTGCCAGCAGCTCTTCGACGACAGCCGGGGAGCAGTACTTC
NA	TRBJ2-3	TRBV10-2	TRBD2	CASSESSGRPNTQYF	TGCGCCAGCAGTGAATCTAGCGGGAGGCCCAATACGCAGTATTTT